Only a few counts were recorded for the clone carrying this T cell receptor (beta chain). Its antigen remains unknown. The data originate from a study of CD8 T cell repertoires and HIV-1 epitope variants. Sequencing was performed with immunoSEQ multiplex PCR; in TCRdb, only in-frame clones are kept and a portion is missing. The sample has 5,500 to 7,000 clones, under 70% seen once. The CDR3 loop spans 13 amino acids. Germline-derived CDR1 and CDR2 are SEHNR and FQNEAQ (reference sequence). Trimming cost V 2 bases and J 7 bases, with 9 bases left between them. This receptor was obtained from a male donor with HIV. Specimen: cultured CD8+ T cells derived from PBMCs. The J gene is TRBJ1-5, the V gene TRBV7-9; the D gene is possibly TRBD1 (5 bases). The CDR3 DNA follows: TGTGCCAGCAGCTTACAGGGAGGCCAGCCCCAGCATTTT. Its protein product is CASSLQGGQPQHF.